The 2 T cell receptor beta chains in this list originate from one sample, sequenced in a study of response to subunit inactivated influenza vaccine. TCRdb reanalysed the RT-PCR reads using MiXCR and keeps one entry per CDR3 protein. The data contain some 500,000 distinct CDR3 sequences, approximately 15% of them seen just once; the ten biggest clones take up roughly 3%. The input for sequencing was CD4+ T cells sorted from PBMCs, taken less than 30 months after vaccination. The receptor set was obtained from a man between 50 and 75 years old who received an inactivated influenza vaccine.

The genes are TRBV4-2 and TRBJ2-7, with a tentative D call TRBD1 (6 bases). V shed 0 bases and J shed 6 bases, with 9 bases lying between them. The germline CDR1 and CDR2 sequences are LGHNA and YNFKEQ. The CDR3 totals 13 residues. The CDR3 reads CASSQDQGTEQYF. CDR3 DNA sequence: TGTGCCAGCAGCCAAGATCAGGGGACCGAGCAGTACTTC.

The chain has TRBV29-1 and TRBJ2-4; 16 nucleotides line up with TRBD2. This CDR3 region has 16 residues. V was pared by 4 bases and J by 3 bases, with 3 bases of the junction left unmatched. Per the germline V gene, CDR1 is SQVTM and CDR2 is ANQGSEA. The CDR3 spells CSVVGLAGGGKNIQYF. The CDR3 DNA follows: TGCAGCGTTGTGGGACTAGCGGGAGGGGGCAAAAACATTCAGTACTTC.